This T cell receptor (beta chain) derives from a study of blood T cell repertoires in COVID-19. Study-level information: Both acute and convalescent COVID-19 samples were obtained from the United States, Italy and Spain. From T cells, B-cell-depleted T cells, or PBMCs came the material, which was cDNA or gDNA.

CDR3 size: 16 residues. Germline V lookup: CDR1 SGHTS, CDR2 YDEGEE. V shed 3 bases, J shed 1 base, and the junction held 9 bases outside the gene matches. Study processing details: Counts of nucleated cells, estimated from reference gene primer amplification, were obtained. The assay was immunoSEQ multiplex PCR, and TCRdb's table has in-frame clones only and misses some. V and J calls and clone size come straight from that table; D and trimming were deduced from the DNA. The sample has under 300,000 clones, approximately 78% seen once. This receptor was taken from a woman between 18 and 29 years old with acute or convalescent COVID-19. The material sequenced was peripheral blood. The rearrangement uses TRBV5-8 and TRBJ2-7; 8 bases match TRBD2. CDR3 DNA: TGTGCCAGCAGCTCCGGGGCAGCGGGAGTTTCCTACGAGCAGTACTTC. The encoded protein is CASSSGAAGVSYEQYF.